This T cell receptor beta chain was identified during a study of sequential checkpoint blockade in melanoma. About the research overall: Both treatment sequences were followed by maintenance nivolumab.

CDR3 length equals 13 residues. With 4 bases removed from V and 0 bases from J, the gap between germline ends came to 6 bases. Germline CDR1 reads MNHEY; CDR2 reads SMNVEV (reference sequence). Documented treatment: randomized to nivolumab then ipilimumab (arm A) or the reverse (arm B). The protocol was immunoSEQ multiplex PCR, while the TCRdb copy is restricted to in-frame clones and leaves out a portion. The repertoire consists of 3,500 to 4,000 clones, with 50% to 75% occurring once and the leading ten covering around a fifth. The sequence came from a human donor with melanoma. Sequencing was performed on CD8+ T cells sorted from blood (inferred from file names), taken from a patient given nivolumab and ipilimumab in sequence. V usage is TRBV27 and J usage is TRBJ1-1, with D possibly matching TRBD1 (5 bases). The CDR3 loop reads CASSWGVNTEAFF. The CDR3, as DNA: TGTGCCAGCAGTTGGGGGGTGAACACTGAAGCTTTCTTT.